This TCR beta chain was retrieved from a study of blood T cell repertoires in COVID-19. Profiled with immunoSEQ multiplex PCR; TCRdb holds only in-frame clones, not every one. The repertoire has around 270,000 clones, more than 85% of them found once; the top ten carry 2% to 3%. Germline-derived CDR1 and CDR2 are SGHTS and YDEGEE. CDR3 length: 15 residues. V was trimmed by 0 bases and J by 6 bases, leaving 10 bases between them. The sequence was obtained from a person between 18 and 35 years old with COVID-19, enrolled during active disease. The source material was peripheral blood. The chain joins TRBV5-8 to TRBJ1-6; D not certain. CDR3 nucleotides: TGTGCCAGCAGCTTGGCCGCAACAGTTAATTCACCCCTCCACTTT. This gives the protein CASSLAATVNSPLHF.